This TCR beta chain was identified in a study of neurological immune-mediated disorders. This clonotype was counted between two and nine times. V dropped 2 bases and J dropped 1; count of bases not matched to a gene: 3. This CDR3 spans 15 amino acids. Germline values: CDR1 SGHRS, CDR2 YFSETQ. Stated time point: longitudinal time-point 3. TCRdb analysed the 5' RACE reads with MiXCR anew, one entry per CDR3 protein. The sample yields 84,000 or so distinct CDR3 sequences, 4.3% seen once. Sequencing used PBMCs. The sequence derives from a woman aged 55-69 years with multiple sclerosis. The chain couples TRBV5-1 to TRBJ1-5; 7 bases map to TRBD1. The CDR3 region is CASSFGTASNQPQHF. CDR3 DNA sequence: TGCGCCAGCAGCTTCGGGACAGCCAGCAATCAGCCCCAGCATTTT.